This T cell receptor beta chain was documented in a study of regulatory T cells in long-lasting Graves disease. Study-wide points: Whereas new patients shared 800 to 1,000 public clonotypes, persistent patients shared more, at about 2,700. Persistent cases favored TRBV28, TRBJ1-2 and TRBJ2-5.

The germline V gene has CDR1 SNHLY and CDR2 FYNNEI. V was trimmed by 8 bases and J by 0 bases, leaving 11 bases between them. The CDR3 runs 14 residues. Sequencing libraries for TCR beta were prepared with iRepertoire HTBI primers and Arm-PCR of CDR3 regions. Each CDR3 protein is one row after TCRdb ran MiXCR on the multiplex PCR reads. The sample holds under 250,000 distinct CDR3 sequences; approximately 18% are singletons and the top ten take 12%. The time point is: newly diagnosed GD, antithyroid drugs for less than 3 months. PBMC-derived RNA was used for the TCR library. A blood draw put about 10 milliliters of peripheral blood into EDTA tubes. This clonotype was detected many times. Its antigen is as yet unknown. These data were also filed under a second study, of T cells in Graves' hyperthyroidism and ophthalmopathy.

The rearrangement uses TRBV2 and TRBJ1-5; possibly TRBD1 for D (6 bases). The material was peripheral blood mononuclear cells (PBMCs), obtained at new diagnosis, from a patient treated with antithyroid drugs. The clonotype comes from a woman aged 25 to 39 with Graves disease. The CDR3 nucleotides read TGTGCCAGCCGTCAGGGGTATAGCAATCAGCCCCAGCATTTT. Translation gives CASRQGYSNQPQHF.